This T cell receptor beta chain was observed in a study of cytomegalovirus exposure and HLA in healthy donors. Amplification used 60 Vbeta primers and 13 Jbeta primers. Clones were sequenced by immunoSEQ multiplex PCR, and TCRdb holds only the in-frame ones, with some missing. Of 180,000 or so clones in the sample, 65% to 85% were seen once. The germline V gene has CDR1 SGHRS and CDR2 YFSETQ. The V and J ends lost 0 bases and 3 bases respectively, with 5 bases between them. This CDR3 spans 13 amino acids. This chain links TRBV5-1 with TRBJ2-3; D is undetermined. Material: PBMCs. The TCR was taken from a female donor in good health and CMV-seronegative. CDR3 region: CASSLGATDTQYF. The CDR3 nucleotides are TGCGCCAGCAGCTTGGGGGCAACAGATACGCAGTATTTT.